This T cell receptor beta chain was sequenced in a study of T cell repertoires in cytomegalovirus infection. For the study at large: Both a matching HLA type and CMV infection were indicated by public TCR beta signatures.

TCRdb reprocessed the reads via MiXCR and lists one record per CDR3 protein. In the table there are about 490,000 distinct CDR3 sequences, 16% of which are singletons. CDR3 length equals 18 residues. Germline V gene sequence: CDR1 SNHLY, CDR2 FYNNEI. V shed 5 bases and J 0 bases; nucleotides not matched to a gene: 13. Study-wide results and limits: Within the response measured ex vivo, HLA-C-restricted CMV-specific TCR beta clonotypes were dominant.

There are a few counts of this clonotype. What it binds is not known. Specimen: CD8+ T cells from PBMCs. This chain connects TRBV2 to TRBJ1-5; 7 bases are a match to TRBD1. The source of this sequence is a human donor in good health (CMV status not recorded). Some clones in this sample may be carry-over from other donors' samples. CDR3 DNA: TGTGCCAGCAGTTTCCCGCCTGACAGGGTCGATAGCAATCAGCCCCAGCATTTT. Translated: CASSFPPDRVDSNQPQHF.